This entry is about one T cell receptor beta chain. Its cognate antigen is unknown. This specimen comes from a study of monozygotic twins with inflammatory bowel disease. The study, taken as a whole, reports: Evidence failed to back one strong IBD-linked signal or clonotype. Repertoire similarity was not found to differ between concordant and discordant twins, possibly from limited power. Relative clonotype sharing with others was diminished in IBD patients versus healthy twins, particularly with disease activity. Twins with IBD were found to have lower TCRbeta diversity (inverse Simpson) than healthy co-twins.

One entry per CDR3 protein, without DNA, is what TCRdb gives after re-calling the 5' RACE reads. The sample totals fewer than 400,000 distinct CDR3 sequences; its top ten clones hold roughly 5.2%. This CDR3 contains 12 residues. Germline-derived CDR1 and CDR2 are SQVTM and ANQGSEA. Sequencing was performed on blood. The chain carries TRBV29-1 and TRBJ2-5; TCRdb lists TRBD1, though no DNA is available to test this call. This clonotype originated in a human donor with ulcerative colitis or Crohn's disease, or a healthy co-twin of an affected twin (not recorded which). This chain's CDR3 is CSSQVGEKTQYF. Full variable domain (remainder filled in from reference TRBV29-1 and TRBJ2-5): SAVISQKPSRDICQRGTSLTIQCQVDSQVTMMFWYRQQPGQSLTLIATANQGSEATYESGFVIDKFPISRPNLTFSTLTVSNMSPEDSSIYLCSSQVGEKTQYFGPGTRLLVL.